This T cell receptor beta chain was sequenced during a study of identical twins. This clonotype has only a few counts. Its antigen is currently unknown. Unique molecular identifiers were present on cDNA, and template switching added a universal primer site. One entry per CDR3 protein, called by TCRdb with MiXCR from the 5' RACE reads. The table lists some 250,000 distinct CDR3 sequences, approximately 12% of them singletons. The CDR3 loop spans 18 amino acids. The V gene's germline CDR1 is SGHDT and CDR2 YYEEEE. Trimming at V came to 1 base and at J to 2 bases, leaving 7 bases not matched to a gene. General study findings and limits: Zero-insertion analyses were open to partial confounding by invariant MAIT and iNKT cells. It was cross-sectional statistical analysis, not following the same donors, that the conclusions relied on.

A further study also used this sample, focusing on yellow fever vaccine responses in identical twins.

The chain uses TRBV5-6 and TRBJ2-2; TRBD2 agrees at 11 bases. This clonotype originated in a woman between 18 and 29 years old in good health. The source material was memory (CD45RO+) T cells sorted from blood. In DNA, the CDR3 is TGTGCCAGCAGCTTGATTTCCGGGACTAGCGGAAACACCGGGGAGCTGTTTTTT. It is translated as CASSLISGTSGNTGELFF.